These 7 T cell receptor beta chains were sequenced from one sample in a study of response to subunit inactivated influenza vaccine. TCRdb redid the calling of the RT-PCR reads with MiXCR, one entry per CDR3 protein. The data contain hundreds of thousands of distinct CDR3 sequences, about 15% of them singletons. Source: PBMCs from blood, taken around two weeks before vaccination. The receptors stem from a man between 45 and 60 years old who received an inactivated influenza vaccine.

The chain has TRBV5-1 and TRBJ1-1; perhaps TRBD1 as D (5 bases). The CDR3 spans 14 residues. In germline, CDR1 is SGHRS, CDR2 YFSETQ. Trimming took 2 bases from V and 1 from J, leaving 9 bases between them. The CDR3 loop is CASSFGTTNTEAFF. CDR3 bases: TGCGCCAGCAGCTTCGGGACGACGAACACTGAAGCTTTCTTT.

This clonotype has a count of ten or more. The V gene is TRBV6-1, the J gene TRBJ1-2, with no clear D. Germline CDR1 reads MNHNS; CDR2 reads SASEGT. V lost 6 bases and J lost 1, with 12 bases in between. The CDR3 extends over 14 amino acids. Here the CDR3 reads CASRPGRYNYGYTF. In nucleotides, the CDR3 is TGTGCCAGCAGACCGGGCAGATATAACTATGGCTACACCTTC.

This clonotype came up a few times. The chain recombines TRBV20-1 with TRBJ2-1, with D uncertain. CDR1 and CDR2 from the germline V gene are DFQATT and SNEGSKA (reference sequence). Trimming stripped 0 bases from V and 10 bases from J, with 10 bases between. The CDR3 has 12 amino acids. The CDR3 region is CSARENLPEQFF. DNA for the CDR3: TGCAGTGCTAGAGAAAATCTGCCCGAGCAGTTCTTC.

This clonotype was seen only a few times. V and J are TRBV12-3 or TRBV12-4 and TRBJ2-7; D gene uncertain. The ends were cut back, 7 bases at V and 0 bases at J, with 13 bases in the middle. The CDR3 has 14 residues. CDR3 in DNA: TGTGCCAGCACCCCGGTTCGGAACTCCTACGAGCAGTACTTC. It is translated as CASTPVRNSYEQYF.

This chain joins TRBV27 and TRBJ1-2; unclear D gene. Trimming left V 0 bases short and J 2 bases short, with 7 bases between. Germline V gene lookup returns CDR1 MNHEY and CDR2 SMNVEV (reference sequence). There are 14 residues in the CDR3. CDR3 coding DNA: TGTGCCAGCAGTTTATCAGTCTTGAACTATGGCTACACCTTC. Protein: CASSLSVLNYGYTF.

The rearrangement joins TRBV5-1 to TRBJ1-2; 8 nucleotides line up with TRBD1. The ends lost 6 bases at V and 6 bases at J; junction bases unmatched: 7. CDR3 size: 13 residues. Germline V CDR1 and CDR2: SGHRS, YFSETQ. CDR3 region: CASNPGTGHGYTF. Written as DNA, the CDR3 is TGCGCCAGCAACCCCGGGACAGGTCATGGCTACACCTTC.

This clonotype has more than one count but fewer than ten. This chain uses TRBV5-1 with TRBJ1-3; D remains unclear. The CDR3 runs to 15 residues. The V end was cut by 2 bases, the J end by 0 bases, with 9 bases between. The germline V gene encodes CDR1 SGHRS and CDR2 YFSETQ. The CDR3 nucleotides read TGCGCCAGCAGCTTACCCCGGCCCTCTGGAAACACCATATATTTT. It is translated as CASSLPRPSGNTIYF.